The 15 T cell receptor beta chains presented below share a single source sample, sequenced in a study of blood T cell repertoires in COVID-19 (dated by TCRdb to 2020 to 2021). The library was obtained by the immunoSEQ multiplex PCR assay. Entries here come from immuneACCESS through TCRdb and include only in-frame sequences with V and J called. Some clones fail to appear in such tables; in the studies checked, an unresolved V gene covers under half of the shortfall, and the cause of the remainder is unknown. The sample yields more than 350,000 clones; 85% to 90% were counted once. Clones ranked in the top ten supply roughly 10% of the sample. Sequencing was performed on PBMCs or T cells enriched from blood (not recorded which). These receptors were collected from a woman aged 45-65 years who had recovered from COVID-19.

The V gene is TRBV7-8, the J gene TRBJ1-2, with 11 bases that match TRBD1. The length of the CDR3 is 16 residues. In germline, CDR1 is SGHVS, CDR2 FQNEAQ. Trimming removed 5 bases from V and 4 bases from J; junction bases left unmatched: 9. CDR3 sequence (DNA): TGTGCCAGCAGCCAGACCGGGACAGGGGGATCCTATGGCTACACCTTC. It is translated as CASSQTGTGGSYGYTF.

This chain links TRBV6-1 with TRBJ2-7; 9 bases match TRBD1. Losses at the gene ends were 2 bases for V and 4 bases for J; bases not matched to a gene: 9. The CDR3 is 16 amino acids. In germline, CDR1 is MNHNS, CDR2 SASEGT. The CDR3 spells CASSEYPGTGKYEQYF. The CDR3 DNA reads as TGTGCCAGCAGTGAATACCCCGGGACAGGGAAATACGAGCAGTACTTC.

The chain is built from TRBV15 and TRBJ1-4, with 7 bases identical to TRBD1. The CDR3 covers 16 residues. Losses at the gene ends were 4 bases for V and 0 bases for J; bases not matched to a gene: 5. Germline loops: CDR1 LNHNV, CDR2 YYDKDF (reference sequence). CDR3 residues: CATSTGQIATNEKLFF. As DNA, the CDR3 is TGTGCCACCAGCACGGGACAGATTGCAACTAATGAAAAACTGTTTTTT. Based on the CDR3 plus reference TRBV15 and TRBJ1-4, the full variable domain is DAMVIQNPRYQVTQFGKPVTLSCSQTLNHNVMYWYQQKSSQAPKLLFHYYDKDFNNEADTPDNFQSRRPNTSFCFLDIRSPGLGDTAMYLCATSTGQIATNEKLFFGSGTQLSVL.

The chain carries TRBV3-1 (or the pseudogene TRBV3-2) and TRBJ2-1; D gene uncertain. The V gene lost 8 bases and the J gene lost 2 bases, with 13 bases spanning the gap. From germline, CDR1 is LGHDT and CDR2 YNNKEL (reference sequence). The CDR3 spans 14 residues. Written as DNA, the CDR3 is TGTGCCAGCCAGCTTACCAGCGCCTACAATGAGCAGTTCTTC. As protein: CASQLTSAYNEQFF.

As to this clone: Additional DNA sequences in this sample encode the identical CDR3. The CDR3 nucleotides read TGTGCCAGCAGTATATACGAGCAGTACTTC. It yields the protein CASSIYEQYF. This chain joins TRBV2 and TRBJ2-7; D is unclear. The germline V gene encodes CDR1 SNHLY and CDR2 FYNNEI. Between the trimmed V and J ends, which lost 5 bases and 4 bases, there was a span of 3 bases. This CDR3 has 10 residues.

This CDR3 reads CASSGTQSSYNSPLHF. The CDR3 DNA reads TGTGCCAGCTCCGGGACACAGAGCTCCTATAATTCACCCCTCCACTTT. This chain links TRBV9 with TRBJ1-6, with D possibly matching TRBD1 (6 bases). This CDR3 comprises 16 residues. The germline gives CDR1 SGDLS, CDR2 YYNGEE. With 7 bases removed from V and 0 bases from J, the gap between germline ends came to 14 bases.

This CDR3 is CASSDWTGNYGYTF. The CDR3 DNA reads as TGTGCCAGCAGTGATTGGACAGGGAACTATGGCTACACCTTC. The rearrangement links TRBV27 to TRBJ1-2, with 8 positions matching TRBD1. Per germline, CDR1 MNHEY and CDR2 SMNVEV (reference sequence). The V segment lost 5 bases and the J segment 2 bases; nucleotides outside the gene matches: 4. The CDR3 covers 14 residues.

This rearrangement joins TRBV6-5 to TRBJ2-6, with D tentatively TRBD1 (5 bases). Germline-derived CDR1 and CDR2 are MNHEY and SVGAGI. V lost 5 bases and J 3 bases, leaving 8 bases between the germline ends. The CDR3 has 14 residues. CDR3 region: CASSRGIGANVLTF. The CDR3, as DNA: TGTGCCAGCAGTAGGGGCATTGGGGCCAACGTCCTGACTTTC.

This clone was detected only once. The CDR3 DNA reads TGTGCCAGCAGCTTTTCGGGTGATAATTCACCCCTCCACTTT. Translating it yields CASSFSGDNSPLHF. V gene TRBV5-6 combines with J gene TRBJ1-6, with D unclear. CDR1 is SGHDT, CDR2 YYEEEE, per germline. CDR3 length: 14 amino acids. Trimming pared 2 bases from V and 5 bases from J, leaving 8 bases between.

The chain uses TRBV30 and TRBJ2-7; 9 bases are a match to TRBD1. This CDR3 contains 12 residues. Germline CDR1 is GTSNPN and CDR2 is SVGIG (reference sequence). V lost 5 bases to trimming and J lost 2 bases; unmatched junction nucleotides: 1. The DNA of the CDR3 is TGTGCCTGGGGACAGGGGCCCTACGAGCAGTACTTC. Amino acid sequence: CAWGQGPYEQYF.

This clone showed up just once. This chain uses TRBV15 with TRBJ1-5; 7 bases are shared with TRBD1. The CDR3 is 16 residues long. V lost 2 bases, J lost 7 bases, and 11 bases stayed unmatched. Germline CDR1 LNHNV, CDR2 YYDKDF (reference sequence). The CDR3 DNA reads as TGTGCCACCAGCAGAAGGGGGCTAGGGAGGTTGCAGCCCCAGCATTTT. It specifies CATSRRGLGRLQPQHF.

This rearrangement joins TRBV29-1 to TRBJ2-1; TRBD2 matches at 10 bases. Germline-derived CDR1 and CDR2 are SQVTM and ANQGSEA. With 4 bases clipped from V and 8 bases from J, the junction kept 8 bases outside the gene matches. The CDR3 spans 14 residues. CDR3 DNA sequence: TGCAGCGTTGTGGGTAGCGGGGGGCGATATGAGCAGTTCTTC. It yields the protein CSVVGSGGRYEQFF.

The chain joins TRBV7-2 to TRBJ1-1, with D hard to call. This CDR3 has 14 amino acids. V lost 5 bases and J lost 4, with 14 bases in between. CDR1 and CDR2 (germline): SGHTA, FQGNSA. CDR3 sequence: CASSPVLSGTEAFF. Here the CDR3 DNA reads TGTGCCAGCAGCCCCGTTCTTAGTGGCACTGAAGCTTTCTTT.

V usage is TRBV29-1 and J usage is TRBJ2-1, with TRBD2 identical over 7 bases. The CDR3 has 14 residues. V shed 6 bases and J 4 bases; nucleotides not matched to a gene: 9. Germline CDR1 SQVTM, CDR2 ANQGSEA. The CDR3 DNA follows: TGCAGCGTCCCTGTTGCAGCGGGATACAATGAGCAGTTCTTC. Protein: CSVPVAAGYNEQFF.

V and J are TRBV29-1 and TRBJ2-5; 7 nucleotides align to TRBD1. With V trimmed by 6 bases and J by 1 base, 5 bases remained unmatched. The CDR3 is made up of 13 amino acids. Germline V gives CDR1 SQVTM, CDR2 ANQGSEA. The DNA of the CDR3 is TGCAGCGTAACCGGGACAGTCCAAGAGACCCAGTACTTC. Its translation: CSVTGTVQETQYF.